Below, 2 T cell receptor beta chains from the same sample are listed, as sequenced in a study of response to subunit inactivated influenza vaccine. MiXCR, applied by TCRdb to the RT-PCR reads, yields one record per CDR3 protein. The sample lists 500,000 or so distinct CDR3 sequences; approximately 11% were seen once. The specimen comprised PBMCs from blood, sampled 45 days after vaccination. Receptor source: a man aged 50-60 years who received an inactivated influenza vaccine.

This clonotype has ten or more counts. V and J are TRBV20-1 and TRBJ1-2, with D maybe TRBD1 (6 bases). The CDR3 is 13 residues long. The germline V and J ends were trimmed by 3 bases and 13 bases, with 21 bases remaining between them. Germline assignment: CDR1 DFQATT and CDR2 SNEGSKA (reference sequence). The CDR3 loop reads CSARILGQRPSTF. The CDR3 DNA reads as TGCAGTGCTAGGATCCTGGGACAACGCCCGAGCACCTTC.

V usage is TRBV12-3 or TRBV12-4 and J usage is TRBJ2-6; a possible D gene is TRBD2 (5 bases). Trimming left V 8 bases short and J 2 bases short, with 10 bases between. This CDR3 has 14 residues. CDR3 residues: CASLIGAGANVLTF. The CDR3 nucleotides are TGTGCCAGCCTAATCGGGGCTGGGGCCAACGTCCTGACTTTC.